This TCR beta chain came from a study of PD-1 blockade in classical Hodgkin lymphoma. The V and J ends lost 7 bases and 6 bases respectively, with 19 bases between them. The CDR3 consists of 15 residues. Looked up from germline, CDR1 is SEHNR and CDR2 is FQNEAQ (reference sequence). Autologous stem cell transplantation was followed by relapse in every patient, and brentuximab vedotin exposure varied. Purified CD4+ T cells were obtained from thawed PBMCs through magnetic negative selection. Findings and caveats of the study: The origin of the repertoire differences remains undefined, with disease activity or prior therapy as possible causes.

Libraries were prepared by immunoSEQ multiplex PCR; TCRdb keeps only in-frame clonotypes and omits some of them. The sample records around 4,500 clones, about 87% being singletons. In the case of this clone: Its specificity is unknown.

The V and J genes are TRBV7-9 and TRBJ2-1, with D possibly matching TRBD1 (5 bases). The TCR was taken from a human donor with classical Hodgkin lymphoma. This specimen was CD4+ T cells from blood, taken at baseline. Written as DNA, the CDR3 is TGTGCCAGCACGTTTTCAGGCGGTAGGGGCAATGAGCAGTTCTTC. This codes for CASTFSGGRGNEQFF.